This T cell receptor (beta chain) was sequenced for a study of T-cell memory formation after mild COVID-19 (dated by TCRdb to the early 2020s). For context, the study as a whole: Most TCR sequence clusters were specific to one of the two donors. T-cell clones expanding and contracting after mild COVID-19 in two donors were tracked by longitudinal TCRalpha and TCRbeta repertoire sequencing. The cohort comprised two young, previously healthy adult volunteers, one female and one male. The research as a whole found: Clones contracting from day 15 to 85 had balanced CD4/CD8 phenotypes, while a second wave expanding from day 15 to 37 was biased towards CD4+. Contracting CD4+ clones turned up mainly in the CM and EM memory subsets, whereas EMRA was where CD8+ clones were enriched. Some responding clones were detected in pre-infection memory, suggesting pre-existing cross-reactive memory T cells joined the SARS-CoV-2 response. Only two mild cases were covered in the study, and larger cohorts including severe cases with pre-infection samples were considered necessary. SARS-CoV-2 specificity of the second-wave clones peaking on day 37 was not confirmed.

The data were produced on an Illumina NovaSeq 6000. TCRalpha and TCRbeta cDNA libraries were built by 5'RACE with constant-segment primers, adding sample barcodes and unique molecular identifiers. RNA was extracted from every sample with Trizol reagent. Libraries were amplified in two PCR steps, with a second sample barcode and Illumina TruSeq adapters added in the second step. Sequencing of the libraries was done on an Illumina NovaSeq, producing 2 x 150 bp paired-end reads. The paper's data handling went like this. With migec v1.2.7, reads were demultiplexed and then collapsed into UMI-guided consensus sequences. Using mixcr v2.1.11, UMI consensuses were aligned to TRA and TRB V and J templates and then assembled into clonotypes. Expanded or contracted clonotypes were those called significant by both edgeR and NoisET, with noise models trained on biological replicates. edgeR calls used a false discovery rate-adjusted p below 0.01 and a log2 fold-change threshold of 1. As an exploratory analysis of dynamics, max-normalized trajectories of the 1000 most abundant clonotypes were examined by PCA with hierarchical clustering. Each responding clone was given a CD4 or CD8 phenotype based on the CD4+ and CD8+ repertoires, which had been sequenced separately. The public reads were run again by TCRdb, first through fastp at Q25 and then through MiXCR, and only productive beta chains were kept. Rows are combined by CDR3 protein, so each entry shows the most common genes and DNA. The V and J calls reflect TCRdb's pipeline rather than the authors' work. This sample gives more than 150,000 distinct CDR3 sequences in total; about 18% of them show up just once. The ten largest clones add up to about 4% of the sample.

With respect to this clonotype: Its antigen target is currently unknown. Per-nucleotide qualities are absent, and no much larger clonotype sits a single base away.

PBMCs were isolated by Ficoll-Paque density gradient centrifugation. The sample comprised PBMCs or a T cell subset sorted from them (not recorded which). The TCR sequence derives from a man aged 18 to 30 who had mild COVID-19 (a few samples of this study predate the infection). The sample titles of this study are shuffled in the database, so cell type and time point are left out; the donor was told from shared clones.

The sequence in DNA is TGCAGTGCTATTCCGGCGAGACAGGGCAGTACTGAAGCTTTCTTT. It encodes CSAIPARQGSTEAFF. The chain couples TRBV20-1 to TRBJ1-1, with 7 middle bases fitting TRBD1. The germline V and J ends show losses of 4 bases and 5 bases respectively, and no gene match explains 13 bases of the junction. Reading from cysteine to phenylalanine, the CDR3 counts 15 amino acids. CDR3 DNA only is kept here, 45 bases in frame from base 1. As encoded in the germline V gene (reference sequence), CDR1 is DFQATT while CDR2 is SNEGSKA.